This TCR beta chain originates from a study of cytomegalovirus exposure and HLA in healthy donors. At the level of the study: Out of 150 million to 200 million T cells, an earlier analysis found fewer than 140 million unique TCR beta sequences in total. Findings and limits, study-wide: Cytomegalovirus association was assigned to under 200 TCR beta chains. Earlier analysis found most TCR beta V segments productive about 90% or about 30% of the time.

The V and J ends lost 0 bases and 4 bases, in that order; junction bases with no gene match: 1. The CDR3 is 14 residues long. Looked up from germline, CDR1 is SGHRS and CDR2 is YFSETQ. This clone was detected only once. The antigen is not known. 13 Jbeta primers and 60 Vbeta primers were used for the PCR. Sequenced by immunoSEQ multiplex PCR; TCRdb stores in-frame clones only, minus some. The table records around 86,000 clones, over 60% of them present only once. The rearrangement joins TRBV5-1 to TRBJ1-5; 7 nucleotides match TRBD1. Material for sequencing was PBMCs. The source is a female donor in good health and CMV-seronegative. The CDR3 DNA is TGCGCCAGCAGCTTGGGGACAGGTAATCAGCCCCAGCATTTT. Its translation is CASSLGTGNQPQHF. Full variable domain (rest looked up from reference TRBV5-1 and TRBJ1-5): KAGVTQTPRYLIKTRGQQVTLSCSPISGHRSVSWYQQTPGQGLQFLFEYFSETQRNKGNFPGRFSGRQFSNSRSEMNVSTLELGDSALYLCASSLGTGNQPQHFGDGTRLSIL.